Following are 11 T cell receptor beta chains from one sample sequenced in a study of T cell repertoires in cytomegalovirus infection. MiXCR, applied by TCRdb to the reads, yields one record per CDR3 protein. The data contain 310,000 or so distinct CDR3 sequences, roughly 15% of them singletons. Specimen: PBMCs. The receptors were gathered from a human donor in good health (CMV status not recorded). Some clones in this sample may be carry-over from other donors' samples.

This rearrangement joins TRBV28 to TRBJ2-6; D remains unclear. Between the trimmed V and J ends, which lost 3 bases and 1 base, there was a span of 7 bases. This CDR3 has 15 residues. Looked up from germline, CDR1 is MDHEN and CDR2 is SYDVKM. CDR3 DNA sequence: TGTGCCAGCAGTTTTGTGGGGTCTGGGGCCAACGTCCTGACTTTC. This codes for CASSFVGSGANVLTF.

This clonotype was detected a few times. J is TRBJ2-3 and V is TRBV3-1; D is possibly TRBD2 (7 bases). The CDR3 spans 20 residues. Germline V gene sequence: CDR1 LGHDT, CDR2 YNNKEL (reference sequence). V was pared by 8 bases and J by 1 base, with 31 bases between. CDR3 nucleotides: TGTGCCAGCGCTCGGACAGCGACAATTGTTGACCGGGGGGGCACAGATACGCAGTATTTT. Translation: CASARTATIVDRGGTDTQYF.

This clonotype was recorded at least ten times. The chain's CDR3 is CAISDPKAHRGADTQYF. CDR3 nucleotide sequence: TGTGCCATCAGTGACCCGAAGGCCCACAGGGGTGCAGATACGCAGTATTTT. This chain joins TRBV10-3 and TRBJ2-3; 7 positions agree with TRBD1. Germline V gene sequence: CDR1 ENHRY, CDR2 SYGVKD. V lost 3 bases, J lost 4 bases, and 13 bases stayed unmatched. The CDR3 is 17 amino acids.

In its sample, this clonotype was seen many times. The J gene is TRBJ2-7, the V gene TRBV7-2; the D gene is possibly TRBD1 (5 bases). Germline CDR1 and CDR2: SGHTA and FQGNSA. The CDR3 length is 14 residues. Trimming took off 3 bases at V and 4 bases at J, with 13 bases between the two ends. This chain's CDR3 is CASSFARDGYEQYF. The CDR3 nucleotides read TGTGCCAGCAGCTTTGCCAGGGATGGATACGAGCAGTACTTC.

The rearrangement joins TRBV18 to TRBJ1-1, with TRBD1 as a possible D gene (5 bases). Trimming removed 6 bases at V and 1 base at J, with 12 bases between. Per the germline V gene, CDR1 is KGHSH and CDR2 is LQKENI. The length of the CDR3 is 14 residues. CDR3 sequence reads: CASSGDGPNTEAFF. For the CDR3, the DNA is TGTGCCAGCTCCGGGGACGGACCGAACACTGAAGCTTTCTTT.

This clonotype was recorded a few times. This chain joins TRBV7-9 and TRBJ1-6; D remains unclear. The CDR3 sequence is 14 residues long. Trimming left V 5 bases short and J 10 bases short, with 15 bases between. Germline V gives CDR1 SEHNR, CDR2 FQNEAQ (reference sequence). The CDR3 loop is CASSLRVQHSPLHF. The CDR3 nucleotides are TGTGCCAGCAGCCTGCGGGTCCAGCACTCACCCCTCCACTTT.

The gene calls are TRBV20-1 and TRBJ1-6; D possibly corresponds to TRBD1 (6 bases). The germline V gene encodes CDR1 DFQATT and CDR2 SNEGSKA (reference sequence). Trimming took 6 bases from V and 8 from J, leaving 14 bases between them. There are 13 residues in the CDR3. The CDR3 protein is CSAKNRDDSPLHF. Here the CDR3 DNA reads TGCAGTGCCAAGAACAGGGATGATTCACCCCTCCACTTT.

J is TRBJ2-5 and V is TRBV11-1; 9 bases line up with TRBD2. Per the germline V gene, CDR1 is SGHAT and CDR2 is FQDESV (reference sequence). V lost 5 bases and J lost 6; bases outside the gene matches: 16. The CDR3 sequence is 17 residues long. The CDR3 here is CASSRTGGTSNGQTQYF. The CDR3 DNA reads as TGTGCCAGCAGCCGAACGGGGGGGACTAGCAACGGACAGACCCAGTACTTC.

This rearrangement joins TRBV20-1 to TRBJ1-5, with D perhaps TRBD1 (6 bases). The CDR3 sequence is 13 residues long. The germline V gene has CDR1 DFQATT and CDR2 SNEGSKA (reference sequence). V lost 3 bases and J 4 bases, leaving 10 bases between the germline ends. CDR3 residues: CSARDQGNQPQHF. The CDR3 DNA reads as TGCAGTGCTAGGGATCAGGGGAATCAGCCCCAGCATTTT.

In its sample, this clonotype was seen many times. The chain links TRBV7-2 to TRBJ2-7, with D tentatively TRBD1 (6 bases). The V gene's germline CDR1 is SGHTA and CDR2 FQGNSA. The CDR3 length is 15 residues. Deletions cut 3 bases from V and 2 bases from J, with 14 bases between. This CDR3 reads CASSFQGTLAYEQYF. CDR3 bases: TGTGCCAGCAGCTTTCAGGGGACCTTGGCCTACGAGCAGTACTTC.

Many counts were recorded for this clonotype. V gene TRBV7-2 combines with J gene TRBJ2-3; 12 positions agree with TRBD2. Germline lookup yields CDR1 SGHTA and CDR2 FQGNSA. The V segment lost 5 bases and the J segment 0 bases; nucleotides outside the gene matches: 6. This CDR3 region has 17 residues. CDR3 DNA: TGTGCCAGCAGCCTAGGACTAGCGGGGACTAGCACAGATACGCAGTATTTT. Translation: CASSLGLAGTSTDTQYF.